This entry lists 10 T cell receptor beta chains sequenced from one sample in a study of T cells in Graves' hyperthyroidism and ophthalmopathy. Amplified TCR beta CDR3 regions derived from RNA transcripts. First-round RT-PCR targeting the TCR CDR3 was performed with the HTBI primer set. A single record per CDR3 protein comes from TCRdb applying MiXCR to the multiplex PCR reads. This sample has hundreds of thousands of distinct CDR3 sequences, with about 15% found just once. The sequencing sample was made of blood. The receptor set was obtained from a woman aged 18-30 years with Graves' hyperthyroidism.

This clonotype was picked up a small number of times. One end of the junction varies from germline; a read error may be responsible. This sequence joins TRBV7-9 and TRBJ2-3, with TRBD2 matching over 13 bases. This CDR3 comprises 16 residues. Germline V gene data show CDR1 as SEHNR and CDR2 as FQNEAQ (reference sequence). The CDR3 loop reads CASSHWRTSGRDTRYF. In DNA, the CDR3 is TGTGCCAGCAGCCACTGGCGGACTAGCGGGAGAGATACGCGGTATTTT.

This clonotype was observed at least ten times. The chain couples TRBV9 to TRBJ2-1; TRBD2 aligns across 10 bases. Germline trimming cut 3 bases from V and 7 bases from J; bases unmatched to any gene: 13. This CDR3 is built from 17 residues. Germline V CDR1 and CDR2: SGDLS, YYNGEE. CDR3 sequence: CASSGIARSGRANEQFF. The CDR3 DNA reads as TGTGCCAGCAGCGGAATAGCGAGGAGCGGGAGGGCAAATGAGCAGTTCTTC.

This clonotype was counted only a few times. The V call is TRBV20-1, the J call TRBJ2-2; D is possibly TRBD2 (6 bases). Germline CDR1 reads DFQATT; CDR2 reads SNEGSKA (reference sequence). V dropped 2 bases and J dropped 0 bases, with 13 bases sitting between them. The CDR3 is 16 amino acids. The CDR3 coding sequence is TGCAGTGCTAGATTCCCCAGCGGGTCGAACACCGGGGAGCTGTTTTTT. Protein sequence: CSARFPSGSNTGELFF.

This clonotype was seen at least ten times. The CDR3 here is CAISGLSGSLYEQYF. The DNA of the CDR3 is TGTGCCATCAGCGGTCTTAGCGGGAGTCTCTACGAGCAGTACTTC. The chain employs TRBV10-3 and TRBJ2-7; TRBD2 agrees at 9 bases. V lost 6 bases, J lost 3 bases, and 9 bases stayed unmatched. The germline V gene encodes CDR1 ENHRY and CDR2 SYGVKD. This CDR3 has 15 amino acids.

This clonotype occurred many times. CDR3 nucleotides: TGTGCCAGCAGCCCGGGACTAGCGGGAGTGGGGATCACCGGGGAGCTGTTTTTT. Protein product: CASSPGLAGVGITGELFF. This sequence joins TRBV3-1 and TRBJ2-2, with 14 bases that match TRBD2. Losses at the gene ends were 4 bases for V and 4 bases for J; bases not matched to a gene: 8. CDR1 is LGHDT, CDR2 YNNKEL, per germline (reference sequence). The CDR3 runs 18 residues.

V gene TRBV30 combines with J gene TRBJ2-2; weak D call: TRBD1 (5 bases). This CDR3 is 14 amino acids long. Germline CDR1 and CDR2: GTSNPN and SVGIG (reference sequence). The V and J ends lost 1 base and 6 bases respectively, with 12 bases between them. CDR3 bases: TGTGCCTGGAGTGGGGGCCCGCAGCCCGGGGAGCTGTTTTTT. As protein: CAWSGGPQPGELFF.

The V and J genes are TRBV10-1 and TRBJ2-1, with 9 positions matching TRBD1. CDR1 WNHNN and CDR2 SYGVQD come from the germline V gene (reference sequence). This CDR3 has 14 residues. V lost 5 bases and J lost 8; bases outside the gene matches: 7. The CDR3 DNA follows: TGCGCCAGCAGTCCCCGGACAGGGGACGATGAGCAGTTCTTC. It codes for CASSPRTGDDEQFF.

This clonotype has at least ten counts. V usage is TRBV29-1 and J usage is TRBJ2-7, with TRBD2 matching 14 bases. This CDR3 is 12 amino acids long. CDR1 is SQVTM and CDR2 is ANQGSEA in the germline V gene. V shed 8 bases and J 8 bases; nucleotides not matched to a gene: 5. CDR3 bases: TGCAGCACCGGGACTAGCGGGAGAAAGCAGTACTTC. Translated, it gives CSTGTSGRKQYF.

The rearrangement links TRBV5-1 to TRBJ2-7; 10 bases are a match to TRBD2. This CDR3 region has 16 residues. Germline CDR1 reads SGHRS; CDR2 reads YFSETQ. V gave up 3 bases and J gave up 6 bases; unmatched junction bases: 12. The CDR3 sequence is CASSSLGSGRASEQYF. CDR3 in DNA: TGCGCCAGCAGCTCCCTTGGGAGCGGGAGGGCCTCCGAGCAGTACTTC.

The chain joins TRBV5-1 to TRBJ2-7; TRBD1 might be the D (5 bases). The CDR3 contains 16 residues. V was pared by 3 bases and J by 0 bases, with 16 bases between. CDR1 SGHRS and CDR2 YFSETQ come from the germline V gene. CDR3 loop: CASSYVLLGVSYEQYF. CDR3 DNA: TGCGCCAGCAGCTACGTTTTGCTAGGGGTCTCCTACGAGCAGTACTTC.